This T cell receptor beta chain was obtained from a study of blood T cell repertoires in COVID-19. As for the study in general: Acute and convalescent COVID-19 samples came from the United States, Italy and Spain. In each case, the material was cDNA or gDNA derived from T cells, B-cell-depleted T cells, or PBMCs.

As processed by the authors: Reference gene primer amplification gave nucleated cell count estimates. Measured with immunoSEQ multiplex PCR; TCRdb has only the in-frame clones, and not every one. V and J calls and clone size are those listed in that table; D and trimming were worked out from the DNA. The sample lists some 100,000 clones; roughly 85% were seen once. The CDR3 spans 15 residues. The V end was cut by 7 bases, the J end by 1 base, with 13 bases between. Per the germline V gene, CDR1 is LGHNA and CDR2 is YNFKEQ. The source is an older woman with acute or convalescent COVID-19. The chain recombines TRBV4-2 with TRBJ2-2; D possibly corresponds to TRBD2 (7 bases). Material for sequencing was peripheral blood. The CDR3 spells CASNDGGQNTGELFF. CDR3 nucleotides: TGTGCCAGCAACGACGGGGGGCAGAACACCGGGGAGCTGTTTTTT.